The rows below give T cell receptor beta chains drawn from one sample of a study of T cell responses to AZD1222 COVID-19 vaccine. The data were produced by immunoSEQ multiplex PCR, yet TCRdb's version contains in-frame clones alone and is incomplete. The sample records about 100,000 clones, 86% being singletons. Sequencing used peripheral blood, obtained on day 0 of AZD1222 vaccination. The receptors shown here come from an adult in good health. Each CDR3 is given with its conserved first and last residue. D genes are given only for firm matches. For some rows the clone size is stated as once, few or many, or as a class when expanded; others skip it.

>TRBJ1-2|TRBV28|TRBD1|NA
TGTGCCAGCAGTGGGGACAGTCGGATCTATGGCTACACCTTC
CASSGDSRIYGYTF
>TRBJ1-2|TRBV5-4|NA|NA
TGTGCCAGCAGCTTAATGGGCGGCCGCCTCTATGGCTACACCTTC
CASSLMGGRLYGYTF
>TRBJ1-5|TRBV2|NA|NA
TGTGCCAGCACCACCGGGGCTGGAGATCAGCCCCAGCATTTT
CASTTGAGDQPQHF
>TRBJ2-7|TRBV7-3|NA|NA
TGTGCCAGCAGCTTAGGGTCAGGCGAGCAGTACTTC
CASSLGSGEQYF
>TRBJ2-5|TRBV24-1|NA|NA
TGTGCCACCAGTGATTTGGGGACCCAGTACTTC
CATSDLGTQYF
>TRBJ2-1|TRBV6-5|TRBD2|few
TGTGCCAGCAGTTACCCAGGGACTAGCAATGAGCAGTTCTTC
CASSYPGTSNEQFF
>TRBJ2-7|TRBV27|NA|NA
TGTGCCAGCAGTTTTTCCCATAGGTGGGACTACGAGCAGTACTTC
CASSFSHRWDYEQYF
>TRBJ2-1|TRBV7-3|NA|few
TGTGCCAGCAGCCCCCATAGCTCCTACAATGAGCAGTTCTTC
CASSPHSSYNEQFF
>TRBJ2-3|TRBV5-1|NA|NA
TGCGCCAGCAGCGGTACAGGGAGACATACGCAGTATTTT
CASSGTGRHTQYF
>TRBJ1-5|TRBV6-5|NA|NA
TGTGCCAGACTTCGCATTGACAGAAACAATCAGCCCCAGCATTTT
CARLRIDRNNQPQHF
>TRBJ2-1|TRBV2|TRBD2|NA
TGTGCCAGCAGTTTCCTGACTAGCGGGACCTACAATGAGCAGTTCTTC
CASSFLTSGTYNEQFF
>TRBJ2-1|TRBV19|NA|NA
TGTGCCAGTAGTCCCCCTTTAGACAATGAGCAGTTCTTC
CASSPPLDNEQFF